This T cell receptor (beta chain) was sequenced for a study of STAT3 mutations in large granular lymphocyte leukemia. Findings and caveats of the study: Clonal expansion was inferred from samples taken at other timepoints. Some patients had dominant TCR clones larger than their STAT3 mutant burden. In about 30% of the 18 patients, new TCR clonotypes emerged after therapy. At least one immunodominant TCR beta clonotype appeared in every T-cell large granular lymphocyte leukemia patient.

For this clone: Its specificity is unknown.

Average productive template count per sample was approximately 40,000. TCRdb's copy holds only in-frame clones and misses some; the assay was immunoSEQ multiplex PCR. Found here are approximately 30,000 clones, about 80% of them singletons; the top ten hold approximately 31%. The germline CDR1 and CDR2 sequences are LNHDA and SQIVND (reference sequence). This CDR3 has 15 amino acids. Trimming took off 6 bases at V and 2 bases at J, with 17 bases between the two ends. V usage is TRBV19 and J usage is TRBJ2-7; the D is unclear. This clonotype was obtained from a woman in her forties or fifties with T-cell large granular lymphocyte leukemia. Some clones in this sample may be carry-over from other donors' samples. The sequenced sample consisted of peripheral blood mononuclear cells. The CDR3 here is CASSLVGDPPYEQYF. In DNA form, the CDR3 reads TGTGCCAGTAGCCTGGTAGGCGATCCGCCCTACGAGCAGTACTTC. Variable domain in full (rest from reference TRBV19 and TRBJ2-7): DGGITQSPKYLFRKEGQNVTLSCEQNLNHDAMYWYRQDPGQGLRLIYYSQIVNDFQKGDIAEGYSVSREKKESFPLTVTSAQKNPTAFYLCASSLVGDPPYEQYFGPGTRLTVT.